In its sample, the clone carrying this T cell receptor (beta chain) was seen a few times. Its antigen remains unknown. The data belong to a study of neoadjuvant anti-PD-1 for oral cavity cancer. Study-wide background: Patients without progression received a fourth nivolumab dose around day 43, then surgical resection on days 50-56.

Data came from immunoSEQ multiplex PCR; TCRdb stores just in-frame clones and leaves some out. The repertoire holds approximately 15,000 clones, with under 40% as singletons. The germline CDR1 and CDR2 sequences are SGHDT and YYEEEE. This CDR3 spans 17 amino acids. Trimming took 3 bases from V and 4 from J; bases not matched to a gene: 13. Sample time point: after neoadjuvant nivolumab, at surgical resection. Patients were newly diagnosed with stage II-IVA oral cavity squamous cell carcinoma without prior systemic or radiation treatment. Regarding the study as a whole: Larger post-treatment preexisting tumor clones tracked with greater tumor shrinkage. Higher pretreatment blood Treg/Th17 ratios correlated with higher pretreatment blood and lower post-treatment tumor TCRbeta clonality.

The chain links TRBV5-6 to TRBJ2-7, with 10 bases matching TRBD1. The input for sequencing was tumor tissue, taken after nivolumab (anti-PD-1) treatment. The sequence came from a person aged 35-79 years with oral cavity squamous cell carcinoma. The CDR3 DNA reads TGTGCCAGCAGCTGGGGACAGGGGACGCTGGTGGGATACGAGCAGTACTTC. Translation gives CASSWGQGTLVGYEQYF.